This T cell receptor (beta chain) appears in the sequencing data of a study of blood T cell repertoires in COVID-19. CDR3 length: 13 residues. Trimming cost V 4 bases and J 3 bases, with 6 bases left between them. The germline gives CDR1 SGHTA, CDR2 FQGNSA. This clone has only a few counts. Profiled with immunoSEQ multiplex PCR; TCRdb holds only in-frame clones, not every one. Of approximately 400,000 clones in the sample, more than 85% were seen once. This sequence joins TRBV7-2 and TRBJ2-2; D remains ambiguous. The sequence derives from a woman in her thirties or forties who had been exposed to COVID-19. Sequencing was done on a sample of PBMCs or T cells enriched from blood (not recorded which). In DNA, the CDR3 is TGTGCCAGCAGCTCTAAGTACACCGGGGAGCTGTTTTTT. The encoded protein is CASSSKYTGELFF.